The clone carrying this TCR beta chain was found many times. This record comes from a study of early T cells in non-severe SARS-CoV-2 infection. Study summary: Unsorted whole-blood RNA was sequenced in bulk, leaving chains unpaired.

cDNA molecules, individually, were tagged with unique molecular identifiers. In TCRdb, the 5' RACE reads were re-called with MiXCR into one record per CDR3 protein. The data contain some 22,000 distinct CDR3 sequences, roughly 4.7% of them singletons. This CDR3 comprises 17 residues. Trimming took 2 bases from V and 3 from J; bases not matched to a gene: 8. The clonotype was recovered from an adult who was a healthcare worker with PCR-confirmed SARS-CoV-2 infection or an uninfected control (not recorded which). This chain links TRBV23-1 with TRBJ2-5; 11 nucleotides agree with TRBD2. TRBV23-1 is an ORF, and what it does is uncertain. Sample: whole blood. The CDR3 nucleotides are TGCGCCAGCAGTCAAGCCGGGACTAGCGGACTAAAAGAGACCCAGTACTTC. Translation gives CASSQAGTSGLKETQYF.